This T cell receptor (beta chain) was captured in a study of T cell responses to AZD1222 COVID-19 vaccine. Broader study findings: Seropositive AZD1222 recipients at baseline numbered only six or seven. Repertoire sampling happened only post peak T cell response. Donors were mostly white British, more females; clonal diversity possibly underestimated. The study reported that nearly half of spike-specific TCRs target unmutated variant regions.

Libraries were prepared by immunoSEQ multiplex PCR; TCRdb keeps only in-frame clonotypes and omits some of them. The top ten clones hold approximately 3.7% of a sample with about 140,000 clones, more than 85% of them seen once. Turning to this clone: Antigen specificity is unknown.

Trimming at V came to 3 bases and at J to 4 bases, leaving 6 bases not matched to a gene. Germline CDR1 and CDR2: SEHNR and FQNEAQ (reference sequence). The CDR3 is 16 residues long. Source: peripheral blood, taken 28 days after the second AZD1222 dose. This TCR came from an adult who received the AZD1222 COVID-19 vaccine. The chain recombines TRBV7-9 with TRBJ2-1, with TRBD2 matching 10 bases. CDR3 sequence reads: CASSFARTSGYNEQFF. Here the CDR3 DNA reads TGTGCCAGCAGCTTCGCCCGGACTAGCGGTTACAATGAGCAGTTCTTC. Together with reference TRBV7-9 and TRBJ2-1, the CDR3 gives the full variable domain: DTGVSQNPRHKITKRGQNVTFRCDPISEHNRLYWYRQTLGQGPEFLTYFQNEAQLEKSRLLSDRFSAERPKGSFSTLEIQRTEQGDSAMYLCASSFARTSGYNEQFFGPGTRLTVL.